Each of the 31 T cell receptor beta chains below was sequenced from the same sample in a study of beta chain features in type 1 diabetes. No antigen has been assigned to these receptors. The entirety of the isolated RNA underwent reverse transcription, so expressed TCRB transcripts were sequenced. The protocol was immunoSEQ multiplex PCR, while the TCRdb copy is restricted to in-frame clones and leaves out a portion. Of roughly 230,000 clones detected, about a tenth appear once; the ten largest clones hold approximately 0.015%. The study's findings and limits: Type 1 diabetes patients showed a moderate but significant shortening of TCRB CDR3s in all four CD4+ subsets.

The sequenced material came from naive CD4+ T cells from blood. These TCRs come from a man aged 30 to 39 with type 1 diabetes.

The V gene is TRBV4-2, the J gene TRBJ2-4, with a possible D match to TRBD2 (6 bases). This CDR3 contains 16 residues. Per the germline V gene, CDR1 is LGHNA and CDR2 is YNFKEQ. Trimming took off 0 bases at V and 6 bases at J, with 15 bases between the two ends. The DNA for the CDR3 is TGTGCCAGCAGCCAAGATCTGGAGGGGACCCCAAACATTCAGTACTTC. It translates to CASSQDLEGTPNIQYF.

This clone came up a few times. The chain couples TRBV7-9 to TRBJ1-2; D gene ambiguous. Per germline, CDR1 SEHNR and CDR2 FQNEAQ (reference sequence). Between the trimmed V and J ends, which lost 3 bases and 1 base, there was a span of 9 bases. CDR3 length: 14 residues. The CDR3 DNA is TGTGCCAGCAGCTTCGTCGGGTTTAACTATGGCTACACCTTC. Its protein product is CASSFVGFNYGYTF.

This clone was seen only a few times. This sequence joins TRBV28 and TRBJ2-7; the match to TRBD1 covers 9 bases. Germline-derived CDR1 and CDR2 are MDHEN and SYDVKM. This CDR3 has 14 residues. The V segment lost 5 bases and the J segment 7 bases; nucleotides outside the gene matches: 9. The CDR3 here is CASSDLDRGWEQYF. CDR3 coding DNA: TGTGCCAGCAGTGACCTCGACAGGGGGTGGGAGCAGTACTTC.

This clone was observed a few times. The same CDR3 can be traced to other DNA sequences in this sample. The rearrangement joins TRBV7-9 to TRBJ2-3; weak D call: TRBD1 (5 bases). The V gene lost 5 bases and the J gene lost 2 bases, with 11 bases spanning the gap. The CDR3 extends over 14 amino acids. Germline CDR1 reads SEHNR; CDR2 reads FQNEAQ (reference sequence). The CDR3, as DNA: TGTGCCAGCAGCCAGGGTCTTTCCACAGATACGCAGTATTTT. This gives the protein CASSQGLSTDTQYF.

This clone was observed a few times. This chain joins TRBV4-2 and TRBJ1-5; unclear D gene. V lost 0 bases, J lost 2 bases, and 8 bases lay in between. CDR1 is LGHNA, CDR2 YNFKEQ, per germline. The CDR3 is made up of 15 amino acids. The CDR3 spells CASSQERQGNQPQHF. The CDR3 nucleotides read TGTGCCAGCAGCCAAGAACGGCAGGGCAATCAGCCCCAGCATTTT.

This chain connects TRBV5-4 to TRBJ2-3; no definite D call. In germline, CDR1 is SGHNT, CDR2 YYREEE (reference sequence). Between the trimmed V and J ends, which lost 3 bases and 3 bases, there was a span of 17 bases. The CDR3 spans 16 residues. The CDR3, as DNA: TGTGCCAGCAGCTCAGGTCACAGCCGAGATACAGATACGCAGTATTTT. Protein: CASSSGHSRDTDTQYF.

This chain uses TRBV6-6 with TRBJ2-7; D unresolved. V was shortened by 1 base and J by 1 base, with 8 bases between the two germline ends. CDR1 and CDR2 from the germline V gene are MNHNY and SVGAGI (reference sequence). This CDR3 spans 14 amino acids. CDR3 protein: CASSYFDGSYEQYF. The CDR3 DNA reads TGTGCCAGCAGTTACTTCGACGGGTCCTACGAGCAGTACTTC.

The CDR3 protein is CASSVYRVPNYGYTF. The DNA for the CDR3 is TGTGCCAGCAGTGTCTACAGGGTACCTAACTATGGCTACACCTTC. V is TRBV6-1 and J is TRBJ1-2, with a tentative D call TRBD1 (6 bases). With 4 bases removed from V and 0 bases from J, the gap between germline ends came to 12 bases. There are 15 residues in the CDR3. Germline values: CDR1 MNHNS, CDR2 SASEGT.

In this sample, this clone turned up a few times. J is TRBJ1-1 and V is TRBV5-6; D might be TRBD1 (6 bases). Trimming took 0 bases from V and 1 from J, leaving 10 bases between them. CDR3 size: 15 residues. CDR1 and CDR2 from the germline V gene are SGHDT and YYEEEE. The DNA for the CDR3 is TGTGCCAGCAGCTTGGGGGGACACTCGAACACTGAAGCTTTCTTT. Protein product: CASSLGGHSNTEAFF.

This clone was found a few times. The genes are TRBV11-1 and TRBJ2-1; 11 bases agree with TRBD1. The CDR3 runs 13 residues. Per germline, CDR1 SGHAT and CDR2 FQDESV (reference sequence). V shed 4 bases and J 10 bases; nucleotides not matched to a gene: 3. CDR3 loop: CASSSGTGGEQFF. The CDR3 DNA reads as TGTGCCAGCAGCTCCGGGACAGGGGGGGAGCAGTTCTTC.

The sample holds a few counts of this clone. This CDR3 is CSVEAPGLPEAFF. Here the CDR3 DNA reads TGCAGCGTTGAAGCACCGGGTCTCCCGGAGGCTTTCTTT. The chain combines TRBV29-1 with TRBJ1-1; D not resolved. Deletions cut 1 base from V and 11 bases from J, with 17 bases between. This CDR3 region has 13 residues. CDR1 and CDR2 (germline): SQVTM, ANQGSEA.

V is TRBV19 and J is TRBJ1-5, with 9 bases aligning to TRBD1. V gave up 5 bases and J gave up 8 bases; unmatched junction bases: 13. The CDR3 covers 16 residues. Germline lookup yields CDR1 LNHDA and CDR2 SQIVND (reference sequence). CDR3 sequence reads: CASSDPGQGRGEPQHF. As DNA, the CDR3 is TGTGCCAGTAGTGATCCGGGACAGGGAAGAGGGGAGCCCCAGCATTTT.

This clone was seen just once. V usage is TRBV7-3 and J usage is TRBJ2-1; D uncertain. The CDR3 is 13 amino acids. With 3 bases removed from V and 5 bases from J, the gap between germline ends came to 8 bases. Germline V gene sequence: CDR1 SGHTA, CDR2 FQGTGA. The CDR3 loop is CASSFYNDNEQFF. The CDR3, as DNA: TGTGCCAGCAGCTTTTACAACGACAATGAGCAGTTCTTC. The full variable domain, its missing parts supplied by reference TRBV7-3 and TRBJ2-1, is GAGVSQTPSNKVTEKGKYVELRCDPISGHTALYWYRQSLGQGPEFLIYFQGTGAADDSGLPNDRFFAVRPEGSVSTLKIQRTERGDSAVYLCASSFYNDNEQFFGPGTRLTVL.

This clone was picked up a small number of times. This chain uses TRBV7-9 with TRBJ2-3, with 9 bases lining up with TRBD2. Germline V gives CDR1 SEHNR, CDR2 FQNEAQ (reference sequence). This CDR3 spans 17 amino acids. V shed 4 bases, J shed 4 bases, and the junction held 12 bases outside the gene matches. CDR3 region: CASSSTRGGPRADTQYF. In DNA, the CDR3 is TGTGCCAGCAGCTCCACGCGGGGGGGCCCTCGGGCAGATACGCAGTATTTT.

There are a few counts of this clone. This chain connects TRBV30 to TRBJ1-3; D is unclear. The germline V gene has CDR1 GTSNPN and CDR2 SVGIG (reference sequence). Trimming removed 4 bases at V and 0 bases at J, with 7 bases between. CDR3 length equals 13 residues. The CDR3 loop reads CAWNRDSGNTIYF. The CDR3 nucleotides are TGTGCCTGGAACCGAGACTCTGGAAACACCATATATTTT.

This clone was found a few times. The V gene is TRBV18, the J gene TRBJ2-5; TRBD2 matches at 10 bases. From germline, CDR1 is KGHSH and CDR2 LQKENI. The length of the CDR3 is 15 residues. V lost 3 bases, J lost 3 bases, and 4 bases stayed unmatched. The CDR3: CASSPRLAGEETQYF. The CDR3 bases are TGTGCCAGCTCACCGAGGCTAGCGGGGGAAGAGACCCAGTACTTC.

The J gene is TRBJ2-5, the V gene TRBV5-1, with 7 bases that match TRBD1. J lost 1 base, V lost 4 bases, and 10 bases had no gene match. Germline V lookup: CDR1 SGHRS, CDR2 YFSETQ. There are 16 residues in the CDR3. The CDR3: CASSHHADRAQETQYF. CDR3 coding DNA: TGCGCCAGCAGCCACCATGCCGACAGGGCCCAAGAGACCCAGTACTTC.

This clone has more than one count but fewer than ten. The sample carries other DNA sequences with the same CDR3. The chain couples TRBV9 to TRBJ2-5; D unclear. The germline V gene has CDR1 SGDLS and CDR2 YYNGEE. The germline V and J ends were trimmed by 0 bases and 0 bases, with 6 bases remaining between them. The CDR3 is made up of 14 amino acids. The CDR3 nucleotides read TGTGCCAGCAGCGTAGGGCTGTACCAAGAGACCCAGTACTTC. Translation gives CASSVGLYQETQYF.

This clone was seen more than once but under ten times. The chain links TRBV19 to TRBJ1-2, with D perhaps matching TRBD1 (5 bases). Trimming pared 6 bases from V and 4 bases from J, leaving 12 bases between. Germline V gene lookup returns CDR1 LNHDA and CDR2 SQIVND (reference sequence). This CDR3 is built from 13 residues. The CDR3 coding sequence is TGTGCCAGTAGACTGACAGACCTCTATGGCTACACCTTC. It encodes CASRLTDLYGYTF.

The chain recombines TRBV6-5 with TRBJ2-7; D perhaps matches TRBD2 (6 bases). Deletions cut 7 bases from V and 12 bases from J, with 16 bases between. The CDR3 contains 11 residues. Germline assignment: CDR1 MNHEY and CDR2 SVGAGI. CDR3 amino acids: CASTRGGLAYF. The CDR3 nucleotides are TGTGCCAGCACGCGGGGCGGCCTGGCGTACTTC.

This clone was counted between two and nine times. The V gene is TRBV30, the J gene TRBJ1-2, with TRBD1 identical over 8 bases. Germline loops: CDR1 GTSNPN, CDR2 SVGIG (reference sequence). V lost 5 bases, J lost 6 bases, and 17 bases stayed unmatched. CDR3 size: 16 residues. The CDR3 nucleotides are TGTGCCTGGCGAGCCGGCCTGGGACAGGCAGTCGATGGCTACACCTTC. Translated: CAWRAGLGQAVDGYTF.

The rearrangement uses TRBV5-4 and TRBJ1-2, with a weak D call TRBD1 (6 bases). Trimming left V 6 bases short and J 8 bases short, with 17 bases between. Germline V CDR1 and CDR2: SGHNT, YYREEE (reference sequence). CDR3 length equals 13 residues. The CDR3 bases are TGTGCCAGCATGCGTACAGGGAAGGACGGCTACACCTTC. Its protein product is CASMRTGKDGYTF.

The chain joins TRBV6-1 to TRBJ1-3; the D gene is possibly TRBD1 (5 bases). The CDR3 covers 13 residues. Germline CDR1 and CDR2: MNHNS and SASEGT. Trimming stripped 6 bases from V and 4 bases from J, with 10 bases between. The CDR3 bases are TGTGCCAGCAGGGGGGACTTCGGAAACACCATATATTTT. The encoded protein is CASRGDFGNTIYF.

A few counts support this clone. The rearrangement links TRBV29-1 to TRBJ2-7; D possibly corresponds to TRBD2 (5 bases). V shed 4 bases and J shed 5 bases, with 18 bases lying between them. CDR3 length equals 14 residues. Germline CDR1 and CDR2: SQVTM and ANQGSEA. In DNA, the CDR3 is TGCAGCGTTGTCGGGGTCTCCGGGATCAACGAGCAGTACTTC. It translates to CSVVGVSGINEQYF.

This clone appeared a few times. The chain joins TRBV18 to TRBJ1-1; D call uncertain. CDR1 is KGHSH, CDR2 LQKENI, per germline. The CDR3 is 14 amino acids. The V and J ends lost 2 bases and 2 bases respectively, with 9 bases between them. The CDR3 DNA is TGTGCCAGCTCACCAGGCCCCTCAAACACTGAAGCTTTCTTT. This encodes CASSPGPSNTEAFF.

This clone was counted a few times. The chain uses TRBV2 and TRBJ2-7, with TRBD1 matching over 9 bases. V was pared by 6 bases and J by 6 bases, with 0 bases of the junction left unmatched. The length of the CDR3 is 11 residues. Germline V gene sequence: CDR1 SNHLY, CDR2 FYNNEI. The CDR3 nucleotides are TGTGCCAGCAGGGACAGGGGCGAGCAGTACTTC. Protein product: CASRDRGEQYF.

The chain couples TRBV7-3 to TRBJ2-5; no reliable D call. CDR1 is SGHTA, CDR2 FQGTGA, per germline. The CDR3 runs to 13 residues. V was trimmed by 0 bases and J by 5 bases, leaving 7 bases between them. In DNA form, the CDR3 reads TGTGCCAGCAGCTTAACCCTGGAGGAGACCCAGTACTTC. It yields the protein CASSLTLEETQYF.

The chain employs TRBV7-9 and TRBJ1-6; D perhaps matches TRBD1 (5 bases). This CDR3 is 13 amino acids long. V was shortened by 5 bases and J by 8 bases, with 10 bases between the two germline ends. The germline CDR1 and CDR2 sequences are SEHNR and FQNEAQ (reference sequence). The CDR3 region has the DNA TGTGCCAGCAGCCTCTCGGGGGATTCACCCCTCCACTTT. Encoded protein: CASSLSGDSPLHF. Full variable domain (remainder filled in from reference TRBV7-9 and TRBJ1-6): DTGVSQNPRHKITKRGQNVTFRCDPISEHNRLYWYRQTLGQGPEFLTYFQNEAQLEKSRLLSDRFSAERPKGSFSTLEIQRTEQGDSAMYLCASSLSGDSPLHFGNGTRLTVT.

This clone appeared a few times. This chain joins TRBV30 and TRBJ1-2; TRBD1 agrees at 9 bases. The V gene end was trimmed by 2 bases and the J gene end by 4 bases; junction bases not matched to a gene: 5. Germline-derived CDR1 and CDR2 are GTSNPN and SVGIG (reference sequence). The CDR3 sequence is 14 residues long. The CDR3 DNA reads TGTGCCTGGAGTCCTACAGGGGGCAGCTATGGCTACACCTTC. It yields the protein CAWSPTGGSYGYTF.

The chain joins TRBV30 to TRBJ1-5; the D is unclear. V lost 2 bases and J 1 base, leaving 9 bases between the germline ends. Per germline, CDR1 GTSNPN and CDR2 SVGIG (reference sequence). The CDR3 spans 14 residues. CDR3 nucleotide sequence: TGTGCCTGGAGTCAGGTCGCAAGCAATCAGCCCCAGCATTTT. Its translation is CAWSQVASNQPQHF.

The chain employs TRBV10-1 and TRBJ2-5, with D perhaps TRBD1 (5 bases). V was pared by 5 bases and J by 7 bases, with 14 bases between. CDR3 length equals 13 residues. CDR1 and CDR2 (germline): WNHNN, SYGVQD (reference sequence). CDR3 sequence (DNA): TGCGCCAGCAGTTTGGACACCGAAGGGACCCAGTACTTC. It encodes CASSLDTEGTQYF.